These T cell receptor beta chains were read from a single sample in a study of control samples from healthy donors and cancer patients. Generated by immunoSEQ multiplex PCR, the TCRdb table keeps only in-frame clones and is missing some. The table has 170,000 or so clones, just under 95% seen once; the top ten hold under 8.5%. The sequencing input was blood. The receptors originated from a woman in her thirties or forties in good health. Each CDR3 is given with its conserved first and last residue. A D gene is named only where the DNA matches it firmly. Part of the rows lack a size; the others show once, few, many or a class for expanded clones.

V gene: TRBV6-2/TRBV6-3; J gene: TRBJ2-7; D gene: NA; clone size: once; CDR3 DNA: TGTGCCAGCAGTTACTCTCTAGCTTATGAGCAGTACTTC; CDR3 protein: CASSYSLAYEQYF
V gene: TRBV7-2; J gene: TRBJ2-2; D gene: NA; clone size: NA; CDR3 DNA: TGTGCCAGCAGCTTAGGGGGTGTCACCGGGGAGCTGTTTTTT; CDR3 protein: CASSLGGVTGELFF
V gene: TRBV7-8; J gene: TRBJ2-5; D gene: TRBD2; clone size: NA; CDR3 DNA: TGTGCCAGCAGCTTAACCCGGACTAGCGGGGCCGGTGGCCAGTACTTC; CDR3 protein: CASSLTRTSGAGGQYF
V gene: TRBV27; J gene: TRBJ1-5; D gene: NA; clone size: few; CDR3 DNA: TGTGCCAGCAGTTTTTTTGGGACCCAGCCCCAGCATTTT; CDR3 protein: CASSFFGTQPQHF
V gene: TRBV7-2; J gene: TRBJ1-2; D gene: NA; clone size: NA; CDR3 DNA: TGTGCCAGCAGCTCCCTCCGGGAAGGGTATGGCTACACCTTC; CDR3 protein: CASSSLREGYGYTF
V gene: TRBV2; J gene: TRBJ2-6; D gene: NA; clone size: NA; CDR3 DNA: TGTGCCAGCAGTGAATACTCTGGGGCCAACGTCCTGACTTTC; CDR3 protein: CASSEYSGANVLTF
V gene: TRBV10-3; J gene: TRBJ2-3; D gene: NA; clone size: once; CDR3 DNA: TGTGCCATCAGTGAGTCGTTGGTCACAGATACGCAGTATTTT; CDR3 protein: CAISESLVTDTQYF
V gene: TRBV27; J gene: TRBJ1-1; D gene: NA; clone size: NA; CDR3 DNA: TGTGCCAGCAGTACCCCTGACAGGAACACTGAAGCTTTCTTT; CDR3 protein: CASSTPDRNTEAFF
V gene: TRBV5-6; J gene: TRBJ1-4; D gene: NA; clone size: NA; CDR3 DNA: TGTGCCAGCAGCCTCCGTAGGACGGACGGAAATGAAAAACTGTTTTTT; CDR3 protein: CASSLRRTDGNEKLFF
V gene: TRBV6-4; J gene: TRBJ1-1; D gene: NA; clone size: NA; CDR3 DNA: TGTGCCAGCAGTGACTCGAGTAGGGCCACTGAAGCTTTCTTT; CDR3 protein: CASSDSSRATEAFF
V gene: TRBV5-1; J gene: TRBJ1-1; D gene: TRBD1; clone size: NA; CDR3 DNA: TGCGCCAGCAGCCATGGACAGGGACACCCTATGAAGGAAGCTTTCTTT; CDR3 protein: CASSHGQGHPMKEAFF
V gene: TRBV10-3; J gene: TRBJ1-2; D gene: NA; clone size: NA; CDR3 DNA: TGTGCCATCAGTGACGGGGGTAAGGGGAACTATGGCTACACCTTC; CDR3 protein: CAISDGGKGNYGYTF
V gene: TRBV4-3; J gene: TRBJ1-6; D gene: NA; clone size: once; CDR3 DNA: TGCGCCAGCAGCCAAGACGGCGGGGGCTCCTATAATTCACCCCTCCACTTT; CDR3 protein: CASSQDGGGSYNSPLHF
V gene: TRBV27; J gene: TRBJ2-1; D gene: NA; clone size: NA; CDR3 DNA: TGTGCCAGCAGTTCCGACTCGAGCTCCTACAATGAGCAGTTCTTC; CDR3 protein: CASSSDSSSYNEQFF
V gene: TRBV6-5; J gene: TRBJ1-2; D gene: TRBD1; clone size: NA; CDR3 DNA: TGTGCCAGCAGACAAGACAGGGCTAACTATGGCTACACCTTC; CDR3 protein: CASRQDRANYGYTF
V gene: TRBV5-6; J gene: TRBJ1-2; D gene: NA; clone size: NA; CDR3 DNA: TGTGCCAGCAGCTTGGCCGGGGAAATTGGGGGCTACACCTTC; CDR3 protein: CASSLAGEIGGYTF
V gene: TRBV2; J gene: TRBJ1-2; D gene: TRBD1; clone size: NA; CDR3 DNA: TGTGCCAGCAGTGAGGAACAGGGGGCGAACTATGGCTACACCTTC; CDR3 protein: CASSEEQGANYGYTF
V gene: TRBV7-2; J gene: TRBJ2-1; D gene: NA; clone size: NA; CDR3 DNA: TGTGCCAGCAGCTTAAGTTCGGGGAGTGAGCAGTTCTTC; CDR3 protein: CASSLSSGSEQFF
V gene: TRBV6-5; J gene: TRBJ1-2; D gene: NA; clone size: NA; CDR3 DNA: TGTGCCAGCAGTAACTATGGCTACACCTTC; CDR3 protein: CASSNYGYTF
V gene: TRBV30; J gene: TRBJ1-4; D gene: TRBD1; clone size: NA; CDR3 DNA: TGTGCCTGGAGTACCGGGACAGGGAGGTTTTTT; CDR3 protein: CAWSTGTGRFF
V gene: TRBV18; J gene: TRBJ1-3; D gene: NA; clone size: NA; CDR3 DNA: TGTGCCAGCTCACCCGAAGGGACTGGAAACACCATATATTTT; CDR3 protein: CASSPEGTGNTIYF
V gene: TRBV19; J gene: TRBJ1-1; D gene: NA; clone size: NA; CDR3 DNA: TGTGCCAGTAGAAAATTGGGGGGGAACACTGAAGCTTTCTTT; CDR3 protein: CASRKLGGNTEAFF
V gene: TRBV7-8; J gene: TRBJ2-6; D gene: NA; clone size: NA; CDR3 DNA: TGTGCCAGCAGCGTAGGGGGTTCTGGGGCCAACGTCCTGACTTTC; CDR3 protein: CASSVGGSGANVLTF
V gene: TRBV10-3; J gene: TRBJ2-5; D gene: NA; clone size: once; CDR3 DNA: TGTGCCATCAGTGACAGGGCCCAAGAGACCCAGTACTTC; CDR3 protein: CAISDRAQETQYF
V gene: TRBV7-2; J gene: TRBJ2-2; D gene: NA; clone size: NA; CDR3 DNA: NA; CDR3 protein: CASSLRRAGRTGELFF
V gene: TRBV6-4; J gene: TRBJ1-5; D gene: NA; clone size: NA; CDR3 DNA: TGTGCCAGCAGTAGACAGGAAAATCAGCCCCAGCATTTT; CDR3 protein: CASSRQENQPQHF
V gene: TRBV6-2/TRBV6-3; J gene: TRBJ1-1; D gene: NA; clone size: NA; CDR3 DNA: TGTGCCAGCAGTTGGGACGGAATGAACACTGAAGCTTTCTTT; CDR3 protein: CASSWDGMNTEAFF
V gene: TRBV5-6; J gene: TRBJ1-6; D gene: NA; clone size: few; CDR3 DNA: TGTGCCAGCAGCCCGTCCTACAGTTCACCCCTCCACTTT; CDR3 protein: CASSPSYSSPLHF
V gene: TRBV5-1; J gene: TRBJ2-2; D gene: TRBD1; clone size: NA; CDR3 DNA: TGCGCCAGCAGCTTGGCAGGGGGCTCTACCGGGGAGCTGTTTTTT; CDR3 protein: CASSLAGGSTGELFF
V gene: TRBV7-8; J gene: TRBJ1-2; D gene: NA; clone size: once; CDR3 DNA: TGTGCCAGCAGCTTAGTGGGGCAGGGCCGCTATGGCTACACCTTC; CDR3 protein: CASSLVGQGRYGYTF
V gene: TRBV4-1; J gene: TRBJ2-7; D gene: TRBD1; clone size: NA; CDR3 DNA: TGCGCCAGCAGCCATCGGTCAAACGTGGGACAGGGAAACTCCTACGAGCAGTACTTC; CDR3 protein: CASSHRSNVGQGNSYEQYF
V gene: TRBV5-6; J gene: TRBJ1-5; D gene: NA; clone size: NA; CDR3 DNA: TGTGCCAGCAGCTTGGAGGGAGGAAGCAATCAGCCCCAGCATTTT; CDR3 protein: CASSLEGGSNQPQHF
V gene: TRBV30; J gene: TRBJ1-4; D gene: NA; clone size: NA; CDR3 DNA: TGTGCCTGGAGTACAGGGAGTGCTGAAAAACTGTTTTTT; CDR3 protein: CAWSTGSAEKLFF
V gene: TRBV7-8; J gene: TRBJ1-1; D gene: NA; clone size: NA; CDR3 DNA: TGTGCCAGCAGCTTAGGGATAGTGAACACTGAAGCTTTCTTT; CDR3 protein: CASSLGIVNTEAFF
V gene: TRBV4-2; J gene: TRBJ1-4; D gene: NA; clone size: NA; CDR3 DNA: TGTGCCAGCACCAAAGATTGGGACTATGGTTTGTCGGGAGAAAAACTGTTTTTT; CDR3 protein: CASTKDWDYGLSGEKLFF
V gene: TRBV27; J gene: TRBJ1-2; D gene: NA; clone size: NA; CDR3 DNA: TGTGCCAGCAGTCCCGGGCCTATCTATGGCTACACCTTC; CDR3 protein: CASSPGPIYGYTF
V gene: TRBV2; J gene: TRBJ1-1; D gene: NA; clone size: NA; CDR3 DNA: TGTGCCAGCAGTGTTGAGGGCATAAACACTGAAGCTTTCTTT; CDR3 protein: CASSVEGINTEAFF
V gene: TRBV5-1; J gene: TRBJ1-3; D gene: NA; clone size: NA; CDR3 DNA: TGCGCCAGCAGCTTGGGTCACTCTGGAAACACCATATATTTT; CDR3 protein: CASSLGHSGNTIYF
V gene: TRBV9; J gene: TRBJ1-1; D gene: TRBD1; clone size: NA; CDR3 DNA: TGTGCCAGCAGCAAATTAACAGGGGGGGAGACTGAAGCTTTCTTT; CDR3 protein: CASSKLTGGETEAFF
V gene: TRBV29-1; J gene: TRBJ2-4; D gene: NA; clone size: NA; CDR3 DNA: TGCAGCGCGGAGGGGGCCAAAAACATTCAGTACTTC; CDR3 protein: CSAEGAKNIQYF